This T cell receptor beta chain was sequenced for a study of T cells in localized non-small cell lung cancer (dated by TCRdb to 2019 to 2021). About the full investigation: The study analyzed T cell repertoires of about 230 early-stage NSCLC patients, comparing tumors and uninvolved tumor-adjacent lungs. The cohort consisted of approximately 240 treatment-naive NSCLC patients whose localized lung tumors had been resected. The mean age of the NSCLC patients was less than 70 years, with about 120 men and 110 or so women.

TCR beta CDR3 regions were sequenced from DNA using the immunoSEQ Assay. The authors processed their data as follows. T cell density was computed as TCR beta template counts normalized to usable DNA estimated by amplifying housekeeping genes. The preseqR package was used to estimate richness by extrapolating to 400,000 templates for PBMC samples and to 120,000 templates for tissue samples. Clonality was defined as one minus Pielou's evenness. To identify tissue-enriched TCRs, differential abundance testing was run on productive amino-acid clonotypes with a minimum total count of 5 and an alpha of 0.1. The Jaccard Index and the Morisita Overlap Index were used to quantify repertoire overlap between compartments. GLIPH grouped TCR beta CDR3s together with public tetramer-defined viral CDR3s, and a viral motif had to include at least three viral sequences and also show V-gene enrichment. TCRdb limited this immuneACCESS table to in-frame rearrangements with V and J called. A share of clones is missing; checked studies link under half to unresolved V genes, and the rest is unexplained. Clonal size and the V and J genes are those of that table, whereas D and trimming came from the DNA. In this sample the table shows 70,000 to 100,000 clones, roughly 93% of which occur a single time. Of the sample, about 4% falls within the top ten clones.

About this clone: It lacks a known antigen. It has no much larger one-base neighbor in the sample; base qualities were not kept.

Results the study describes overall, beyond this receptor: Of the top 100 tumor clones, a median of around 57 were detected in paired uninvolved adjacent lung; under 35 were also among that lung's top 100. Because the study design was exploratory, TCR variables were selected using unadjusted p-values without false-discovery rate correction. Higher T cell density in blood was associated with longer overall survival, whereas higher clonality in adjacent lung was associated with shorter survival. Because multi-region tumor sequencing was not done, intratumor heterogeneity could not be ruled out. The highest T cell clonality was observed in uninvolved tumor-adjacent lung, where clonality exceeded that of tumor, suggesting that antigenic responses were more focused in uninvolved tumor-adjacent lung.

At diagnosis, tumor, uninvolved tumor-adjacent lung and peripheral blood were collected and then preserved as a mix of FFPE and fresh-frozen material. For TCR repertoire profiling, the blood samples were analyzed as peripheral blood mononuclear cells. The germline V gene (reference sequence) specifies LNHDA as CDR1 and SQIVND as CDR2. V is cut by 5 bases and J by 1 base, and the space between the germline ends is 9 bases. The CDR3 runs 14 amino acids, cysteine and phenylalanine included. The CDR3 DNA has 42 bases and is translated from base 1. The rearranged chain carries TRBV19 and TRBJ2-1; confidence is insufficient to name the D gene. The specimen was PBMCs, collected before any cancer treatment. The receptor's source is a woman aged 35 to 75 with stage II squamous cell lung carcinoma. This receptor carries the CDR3 CASSSGSSYNEQFF. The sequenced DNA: TGTGCCAGTAGTTCTGGTTCTTCCTACAATGAGCAGTTCTTC.